What follows are 9 T cell receptor beta chains derived from one specimen sequenced in a study of T cells in Graves' hyperthyroidism and ophthalmopathy. RNA transcripts served as the template for amplifying TCR beta CDR3 regions. In the first-round RT-PCR of the TCR CDR3, the HTBI primer set was used. TCRdb reprocessed the multiplex PCR reads with MiXCR, giving one entry per CDR3 protein. The sample carries more than 300,000 distinct CDR3 sequences, approximately 15% recorded once. Sequences were obtained from blood. The receptors originated from a woman aged 25 to 39 with Graves' hyperthyroidism.

This clonotype was recorded many times. The chain carries TRBV5-1 and TRBJ1-5, with 7 bases fitting TRBD1. Trimming removed 2 bases from V and 4 bases from J; junction bases left unmatched: 3. The CDR3 loop spans 14 amino acids. Germline V gene data show CDR1 as SGHRS and CDR2 as YFSETQ. The CDR3 loop reads CASSFGTENQPQHF. The CDR3 coding sequence is TGCGCCAGCAGCTTCGGGACAGAAAATCAGCCCCAGCATTTT. Full variable domain (missing parts from reference TRBV5-1 and TRBJ1-5): KAGVTQTPRYLIKTRGQQVTLSCSPISGHRSVSWYQQTPGQGLQFLFEYFSETQRNKGNFPGRFSGRQFSNSRSEMNVSTLELGDSALYLCASSFGTENQPQHFGDGTRLSIL.

This clonotype was detected a few times. The rearrangement joins TRBV10-2 to TRBJ2-3; 7 bases agree with TRBD2. V trimming: 0 bases; J trimming: 4 bases; junction bases outside the gene matches: 10. The CDR3 has 17 amino acids. Looked up from germline, CDR1 is WSHSY and CDR2 is SAAADI. Here the CDR3 reads CASSESLLATGPDTQYF. In DNA, the CDR3 is TGCGCCAGCAGTGAGTCATTACTAGCGACGGGGCCAGATACGCAGTATTTT.

The V and J genes are TRBV28 and TRBJ2-2; no reliable D call. This CDR3 has 13 amino acids. V shed 6 bases and J shed 6 bases, with 11 bases lying between them. In germline, CDR1 is MDHEN, CDR2 SYDVKM. For the CDR3, the DNA is TGTGCCAGCAGATTTAGAGAGTCCGGGGAGCTGTTTTTT. Translating it yields CASRFRESGELFF.

This sequence joins TRBV4-1 and TRBJ1-6; D gene unclear. The germline V and J ends were trimmed by 1 base and 10 bases, with 11 bases remaining between them. Germline V gene data show CDR1 as MGHRA and CDR2 as YSYEKL. This CDR3 spans 14 amino acids. The CDR3 is CASSQAAIGSPLHF. For the CDR3, the DNA is TGCGCCAGCAGCCAAGCCGCCATCGGATCACCCCTCCACTTT.

This clonotype was observed at least ten times. This rearrangement joins TRBV5-1 to TRBJ2-3; no clear D. Germline CDR1 and CDR2: SGHRS and YFSETQ. The CDR3 loop spans 13 amino acids. V was pared by 0 bases and J by 4 bases, with 6 bases between. The CDR3 region is CASSLGISDTQYF. The CDR3 nucleotides read TGCGCCAGCAGCTTGGGAATTTCAGATACGCAGTATTTT.

This clonotype was counted only a few times. The J gene is TRBJ2-7, the V gene TRBV24-1, with 7 nucleotides matching TRBD2. Trimming at V came to 7 bases and at J to 4 bases, leaving 9 bases not matched to a gene. This CDR3 has 14 amino acids. Germline V gene sequence: CDR1 KGHDR, CDR2 SFDVKD. The chain's CDR3 is CATRSGEQPYEQYF. The CDR3 nucleotides read TGTGCCACCAGGAGCGGGGAACAACCGTACGAGCAGTACTTC.

The rearrangement uses TRBV20-1 and TRBJ2-7, with 7 bases that match TRBD2. The V and J ends lost 5 bases and 3 bases, in that order; junction bases with no gene match: 7. Germline lookup yields CDR1 DFQATT and CDR2 SNEGSKA (reference sequence). The CDR3 consists of 13 residues. The CDR3 DNA follows: TGCAGTGCTCCCCCAGCGGGAAACTACGAGCAGTACTTC. Its protein product is CSAPPAGNYEQYF.

This clonotype has just a few counts. The chain carries TRBV20-1 and TRBJ1-2, with no clear D. The V and J ends lost 8 bases and 2 bases respectively, with 12 bases between them. There are 12 residues in the CDR3. The germline gives CDR1 DFQATT, CDR2 SNEGSKA (reference sequence). The DNA for the CDR3 is TGCAGTCCTATGACGGCCAACTATGGCTACACCTTC. It codes for CSPMTANYGYTF.

Regarding this clonotype: Relative to the germline gene, one junction end is altered; a read error may explain this. The chain couples TRBV5-8 to TRBJ1-5; D not certain. There are 12 residues in the CDR3. Per the germline V gene, CDR1 is SGHTS and CDR2 is YDEGEE. The CDR3 is CASSHSDQPQHF. CDR3 nucleotides: TGTGCCAGCTCCCATAGCGATCAGCCCCAGCATTTT.